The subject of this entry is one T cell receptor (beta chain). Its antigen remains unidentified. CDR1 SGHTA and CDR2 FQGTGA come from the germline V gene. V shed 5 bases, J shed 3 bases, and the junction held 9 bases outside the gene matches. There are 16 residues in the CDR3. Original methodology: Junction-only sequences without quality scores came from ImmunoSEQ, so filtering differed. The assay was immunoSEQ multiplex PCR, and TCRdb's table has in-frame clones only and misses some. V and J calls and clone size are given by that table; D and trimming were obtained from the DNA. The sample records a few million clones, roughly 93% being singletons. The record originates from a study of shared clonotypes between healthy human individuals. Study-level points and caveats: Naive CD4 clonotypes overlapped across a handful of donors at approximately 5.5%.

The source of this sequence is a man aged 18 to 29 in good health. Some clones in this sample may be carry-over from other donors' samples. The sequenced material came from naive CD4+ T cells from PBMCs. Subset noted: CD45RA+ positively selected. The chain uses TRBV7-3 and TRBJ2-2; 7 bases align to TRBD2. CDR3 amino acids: CASSLRGEMDTGELFF. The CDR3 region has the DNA TGTGCCAGCAGCCTCCGGGGGGAGATGGACACCGGGGAGCTGTTTTTT.